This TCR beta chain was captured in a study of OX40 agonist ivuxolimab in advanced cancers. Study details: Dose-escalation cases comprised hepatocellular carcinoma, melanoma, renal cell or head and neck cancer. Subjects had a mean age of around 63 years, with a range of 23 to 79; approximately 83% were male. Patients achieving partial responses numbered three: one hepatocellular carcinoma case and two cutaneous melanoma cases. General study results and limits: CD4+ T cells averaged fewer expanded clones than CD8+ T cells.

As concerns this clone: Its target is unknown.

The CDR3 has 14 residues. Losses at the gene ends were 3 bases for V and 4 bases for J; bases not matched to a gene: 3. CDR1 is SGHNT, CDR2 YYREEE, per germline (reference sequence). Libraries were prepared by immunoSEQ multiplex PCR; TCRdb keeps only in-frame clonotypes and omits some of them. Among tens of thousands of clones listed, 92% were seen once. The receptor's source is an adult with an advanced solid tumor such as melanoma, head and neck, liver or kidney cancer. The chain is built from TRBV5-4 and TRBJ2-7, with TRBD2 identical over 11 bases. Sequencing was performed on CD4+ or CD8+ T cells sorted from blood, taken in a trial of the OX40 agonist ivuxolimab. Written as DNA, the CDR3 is TGTGCCAGCAGCTATAGCGGGGGGGAGTACGAGCAGTACTTC. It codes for CASSYSGGEYEQYF.